The 25 T cell receptor beta chains below all came from one sample that was sequenced in a study of beta chain features in type 1 diabetes. Notes on the study in general: People with Type 1 diabetes carried modestly yet significantly shorter TCRB CDR3s in all four CD4+ subsets.

Investigators reverse transcribed all isolated RNA, so they sequenced expressed TCRB transcripts. Profiled with immunoSEQ multiplex PCR; TCRdb holds only in-frame clones, not every one. The sample carries a few hundred thousand clones, more than 15% recorded once. These receptors' targets are unknown. The sequencing sample was made of naive CD4+ T cells from blood. Receptors were obtained from a man aged 30 to 45 with type 1 diabetes.

There are a few counts of this clone. V usage is TRBV29-1 and J usage is TRBJ2-7; 7 bases align to TRBD1. The CDR3 sequence is 15 residues long. Germline CDR1 and CDR2: SQVTM and ANQGSEA. V dropped 6 bases and J dropped 2; count of bases not matched to a gene: 13. The CDR3 is CSVATPDRVTYEQYF. In nucleotides, the CDR3 is TGCAGCGTAGCCACCCCCGACAGGGTCACCTACGAGCAGTACTTC.

In its sample, this clone was seen a few times. This sequence joins TRBV29-1 and TRBJ1-2; D is unresolved. V gave up 0 bases and J gave up 8 bases, with 13 bases separating them. Germline assignment: CDR1 SQVTM and CDR2 ANQGSEA. The CDR3 is 13 residues long. The CDR3 bases are TGCAGCGTTGAAGATGTCGGGATGTGGGGCTACACCTTC. This codes for CSVEDVGMWGYTF.

This clone was seen a few times. The chain joins TRBV29-1 to TRBJ2-3; the D gene is possibly TRBD2 (5 bases). V lost 3 bases and J 4 bases, leaving 17 bases between the germline ends. The CDR3 spans 15 residues. CDR1 and CDR2 from the germline V gene are SQVTM and ANQGSEA. The CDR3 spells CSVDMEAGGSDTQYF. For the CDR3, the DNA is TGCAGCGTTGATATGGAGGCAGGAGGATCAGATACGCAGTATTTT.

The chain is built from TRBV30 and TRBJ2-7, with D uncertain. V lost 2 bases, J lost 7 bases, and 9 bases lay in between. Germline loops: CDR1 GTSNPN, CDR2 SVGIG (reference sequence). This CDR3 spans 11 amino acids. The CDR3 region is CAWSPGREQYF. The CDR3 coding sequence is TGTGCCTGGAGTCCCGGGCGGGAGCAGTACTTC.

This clone was detected a few times. V usage is TRBV2 and J usage is TRBJ2-1; unclear D gene. The CDR3 runs to 13 residues. Germline CDR1 reads SNHLY; CDR2 reads FYNNEI. V lost 7 bases and J 4 bases, leaving 11 bases between the germline ends. CDR3 coding DNA: TGTGCCAGCATCAGAAGACCATACAATGAGCAGTTCTTC. The encoded protein is CASIRRPYNEQFF. Together with reference TRBV2 and TRBJ2-1, the CDR3 gives the full variable domain: EPEVTQTPSHQVTQMGQEVILRCVPISNHLYFYWYRQILGQKVEFLVSFYNNEISEKSEIFDDQFSVERPDGSNFTLKIRSTKLEDSAMYFCASIRRPYNEQFFGPGTRLTVL.

This chain links TRBV2 with TRBJ1-4, with TRBD1 as a possible D gene (5 bases). The CDR3 is 14 residues long. Germline lookup yields CDR1 SNHLY and CDR2 FYNNEI. V shed 4 bases and J shed 8 bases, with 14 bases lying between them. This CDR3 reads CASSVQGRDEKLFF. The CDR3 coding sequence is TGTGCCAGCAGTGTCCAAGGAAGGGACGAAAAACTGTTTTTT.

This clone was seen more than once but under ten times. Sequence at one end of the junction differs from germline and may be a read error. The chain has TRBV7-7 and TRBJ2-1, with D perhaps given as TRBD1 or TRBD2 (5 bases each). The length of the CDR3 is 13 residues. Germline V gives CDR1 SSHAT, CDR2 FNYEAQ (reference sequence). CDR3 residues: CASSSGPAGEQFF. For the CDR3, the DNA is TGTGCTAGCAGCTCGGGACCCGCAGGTGAGCAGTTCTTC.

This chain links TRBV29-1 with TRBJ2-6; perhaps TRBD2 as D (5 bases). The V end was cut by 1 base, the J end by 2 bases, with 9 bases between. This CDR3 spans 15 amino acids. Germline values: CDR1 SQVTM, CDR2 ANQGSEA. The CDR3 reads CSVEASWAGANVLTF. The DNA for the CDR3 is TGCAGCGTTGAAGCTAGCTGGGCTGGGGCCAACGTCCTGACTTTC.

This clone was detected only a few times. V usage is TRBV28 and J usage is TRBJ2-5; no firm D call. CDR3 size: 11 residues. Germline CDR1 reads MDHEN; CDR2 reads SYDVKM. The germline V and J ends were trimmed by 5 bases and 5 bases, with 6 bases remaining between them. CDR3 in DNA: TGTGCCAGCAGTACCCGCGAGACCCAGTACTTC. This translates into CASSTRETQYF.

The chain recombines TRBV20-1 with TRBJ2-3; TRBD2 might be the D (5 bases). Germline V CDR1 and CDR2: DFQATT, SNEGSKA (reference sequence). This CDR3 has 11 amino acids. V lost 6 bases and J lost 13, with 17 bases in between. CDR3 in amino acids: CSAPTSALEYF. The CDR3 coding sequence is TGCAGTGCCCCTACTAGTGCACTTGAGTATTTT.

This clone was seen a handful of times. The chain is built from TRBV10-3 and TRBJ2-5; 10 bases match TRBD1. This CDR3 comprises 15 residues. Trimming took 8 bases from V and 1 from J; bases not matched to a gene: 7. From germline, CDR1 is ENHRY and CDR2 SYGVKD. CDR3 protein: CAIRAGTGAQETQYF. CDR3 DNA: TGTGCCATCCGAGCGGGGACAGGGGCCCAAGAGACCCAGTACTTC.

This rearrangement joins TRBV15 to TRBJ2-5, with 8 positions matching TRBD2. The ends lost 0 bases at V and 5 bases at J; junction bases unmatched: 5. Germline CDR1 is LNHNV and CDR2 is YYDKDF (reference sequence). The CDR3 loop spans 15 amino acids. As DNA, the CDR3 is TGTGCCACCAGCAGAGATCTGTCGGGAGGGGAGACCCAGTACTTC. Translated, it gives CATSRDLSGGETQYF.

The V call is TRBV7-9, the J call TRBJ2-7, with D perhaps TRBD1 (6 bases). The germline V gene encodes CDR1 SEHNR and CDR2 FQNEAQ (reference sequence). The germline V and J ends were trimmed by 5 bases and 3 bases, with 17 bases remaining between them. The CDR3 extends over 15 amino acids. The DNA of the CDR3 is TGTGCCAGCAGCCCCCCCTGGGACAATTACTACGAGCAGTACTTC. It is translated as CASSPPWDNYYEQYF. Based on the CDR3 plus reference TRBV7-9 and TRBJ2-7, the full variable domain is DTGVSQNPRHKITKRGQNVTFRCDPISEHNRLYWYRQTLGQGPEFLTYFQNEAQLEKSRLLSDRFSAERPKGSFSTLEIQRTEQGDSAMYLCASSPPWDNYYEQYFGPGTRLTVT.

This clone was seen a few times. A read error may account for a junction end that differs from germline. Here the CDR3 DNA reads TGTGCCAGCAGCCTTGGACTAGCCTCCGACGAGCAGTACTTC. Translating it yields CASSLGLASDEQYF. The chain has TRBV6-5 and TRBJ2-7; 8 nucleotides align to TRBD2. The CDR3 is 14 amino acids. Germline loops: CDR1 MNHEY, CDR2 SVGAGI.

This clone appeared a few times. The V call is TRBV28, the J call TRBJ2-4; a possible D gene is TRBD1 (6 bases). Germline CDR1 reads MDHEN; CDR2 reads SYDVKM. Trimming left V 6 bases short and J 5 bases short, with 17 bases between. This CDR3 has 15 residues. CDR3 sequence: CASRQGRGQENIQYF. CDR3 sequence (DNA): TGTGCCAGCAGGCAGGGGCGAGGACAAGAAAACATTCAGTACTTC.

This rearrangement joins TRBV7-2 to TRBJ2-7; D gene uncertain. The CDR3 has 12 residues. The germline gives CDR1 SGHTA, CDR2 FQGNSA. Deletions cut 1 base from V and 4 bases from J, with 5 bases between. DNA of the CDR3: TGTGCCAGCAGCTTAGTTAGGTACGAGCAGTACTTC. Its translation is CASSLVRYEQYF.

The rearrangement joins TRBV7-3 to TRBJ2-3, with TRBD1 matching over 9 bases. The germline V gene has CDR1 SGHTA and CDR2 FQGTGA. The CDR3 is 16 amino acids. J was trimmed by 5 bases and V by 8 bases; bases with no gene match: 14. The chain's CDR3 is CASAPQGRQGGDTQYF. CDR3 coding DNA: TGTGCCAGCGCACCCCAAGGGAGACAGGGGGGAGATACGCAGTATTTT. The full variable domain, with the rest looked up from reference TRBV7-3 and TRBJ2-3, is GAGVSQTPSNKVTEKGKYVELRCDPISGHTALYWYRQSLGQGPEFLIYFQGTGAADDSGLPNDRFFAVRPEGSVSTLKIQRTERGDSAVYLCASAPQGRQGGDTQYFGPGTRLTVL.

This clone was seen just once. The V gene is TRBV19, the J gene TRBJ2-1, with 11 nucleotides matching TRBD2. The junction had 3 bases not matched to a gene; V was cut back by 6 bases and J by 5 bases. The germline V gene has CDR1 LNHDA and CDR2 SQIVND (reference sequence). This CDR3 has 14 amino acids. The CDR3 sequence is CASRLAGGNNEQFF. CDR3 nucleotides: TGTGCCAGTAGGTTAGCGGGAGGGAACAATGAGCAGTTCTTC.

This clone was counted only a few times. The chain employs TRBV28 and TRBJ2-7; 9 bases fit TRBD1. Germline CDR1 MDHEN, CDR2 SYDVKM. V lost 4 bases, J lost 0 bases, and 4 bases stayed unmatched. CDR3 length equals 15 residues. Written as DNA, the CDR3 is TGTGCCAGCAGTTCGGGACAGGGTAGCTCCTACGAGCAGTACTTC. Its translation is CASSSGQGSSYEQYF.

The sample holds a few counts of this clone. This sequence joins TRBV29-1 and TRBJ1-3, with D uncertain. V was shortened by 7 bases and J by 0 bases, with 13 bases between the two germline ends. This CDR3 has 14 residues. Germline CDR1 is SQVTM and CDR2 is ANQGSEA. This CDR3 reads CSALQDPSGNTIYF. The CDR3 DNA reads TGCAGCGCCCTCCAAGATCCCTCTGGAAACACCATATATTTT. The full variable domain, rest sourced from reference TRBV29-1 and TRBJ1-3, is SAVISQKPSRDICQRGTSLTIQCQVDSQVTMMFWYRQQPGQSLTLIATANQGSEATYESGFVIDKFPISRPNLTFSTLTVSNMSPEDSSIYLCSALQDPSGNTIYFGEGSWLTVV.

This clone was seen a few times. The chain joins TRBV25-1 to TRBJ1-2; 9 bases match TRBD1. CDR3 length: 14 amino acids. V lost 5 bases, J lost 7 bases, and 8 bases stayed unmatched. The germline V gene has CDR1 MGHDK and CDR2 SYGVNS. This chain's CDR3 is CASSPWDRAGGYTF. DNA of the CDR3: TGTGCCAGCAGTCCTTGGGACAGGGCCGGTGGCTACACCTTC.

The chain has TRBV30 and TRBJ1-2; no clear D. CDR3 length: 11 amino acids. CDR1 and CDR2 (germline): GTSNPN, SVGIG (reference sequence). Trimming removed 1 base at V and 8 bases at J, with 8 bases between. The CDR3 reads CAWSEGGGYTF. In DNA, the CDR3 is TGTGCCTGGAGTGAGGGCGGAGGCTACACCTTC.

This clone was detected only a few times. The rearrangement joins TRBV29-1 to TRBJ2-4; 9 nucleotides align to TRBD1. The CDR3 contains 16 residues. CDR1 is SQVTM and CDR2 is ANQGSEA in the germline V gene. The V gene end was trimmed by 7 bases and the J gene end by 2 bases; junction bases not matched to a gene: 12. CDR3 DNA: TGCAGCGCATATGATACAGGGGGCAATACCAAAAACATTCAGTACTTC. Its translation: CSAYDTGGNTKNIQYF.

This clone turned up a few times. The chain combines TRBV30 with TRBJ2-7, with TRBD2 identical over 14 bases. Per the germline V gene, CDR1 is GTSNPN and CDR2 is SVGIG (reference sequence). The CDR3 loop spans 16 amino acids. Losses at the gene ends were 4 bases for V and 4 bases for J; bases not matched to a gene: 9. The CDR3 nucleotides are TGTGCCTGGACCGGGACTAGCGGGAGTTTCGGTTACGAGCAGTACTTC. As protein: CAWTGTSGSFGYEQYF.

This clone was observed a few times. The V call is TRBV14, the J call TRBJ2-3; D remains unclear. The CDR3 loop spans 12 amino acids. The V gene's germline CDR1 is SGHDN and CDR2 FVKESK. The V gene lost 1 base and the J gene lost 4 bases, with 3 bases spanning the gap. DNA for the CDR3: TGTGCCAGCAGCCAAGTAGCAGATACGCAGTATTTT. Translating it yields CASSQVADTQYF.